This T cell receptor (beta chain) is drawn from a study of OX40 agonist ivuxolimab in advanced cancers. The protocol was immunoSEQ multiplex PCR, while the TCRdb copy is restricted to in-frame clones and leaves out a portion. The profile covers about 22,000 clones, with almost 85% appearing a single time and under 35% taken by the ten largest. Note on this clone: As yet, its antigen is unknown.

Study outcomes and limitations: Expanded peripheral T cells had an undetermined antigen specificity.

The CDR3 loop spans 17 amino acids. This sample comprised CD4+ or CD8+ T cells sorted from blood, obtained in a trial of the OX40 agonist ivuxolimab. The receptor's source is an adult with an advanced solid tumor such as melanoma, head and neck, liver or kidney cancer. The gene calls are TRBV21-1 and TRBJ2-2; the D call of TRBD1 is as the table states it, not checked on the DNA. TRBV21-1 is a known pseudogene. The CDR3 protein is CASTKPPGQGVTGELFF. The CDR3 DNA reads TGTGCCAGCACTAAGCCGCCGGGACAGGGGGTTACCGGGGAGCTGTTTTTT.